A single sample gave rise to the 21 T cell receptor beta chains below, sequenced in a study of blood T cell repertoires in COVID-19. Generated by immunoSEQ multiplex PCR, the TCRdb table keeps only in-frame clones and is missing some. The repertoire has fewer than 400,000 clones, 85% to 95% of them found once; the top ten carry about 4%. The specimen sequenced was PBMCs or T cells enriched from blood (not recorded which). These receptor sequences come from a woman in her 30s who had been exposed to COVID-19.

V gene TRBV18 combines with J gene TRBJ1-3; TRBD1 matches 7 bases. Per the germline V gene, CDR1 is KGHSH and CDR2 is LQKENI. V dropped 5 bases and J dropped 0; count of bases not matched to a gene: 7. The CDR3 totals 16 residues. The CDR3 protein is CASSRGTVPSGNTIYF. DNA for the CDR3: TGTGCCAGCTCAAGGGGGACAGTTCCCTCTGGAAACACCATATATTTT.

The chain employs TRBV7-3 and TRBJ2-5, with D uncertain. The germline V and J ends were trimmed by 3 bases and 4 bases, with 12 bases remaining between them. This CDR3 spans 14 amino acids. The germline CDR1 and CDR2 sequences are SGHTA and FQGTGA. This CDR3 is CASSFSGPGETQYF. CDR3 sequence (DNA): TGTGCCAGCAGCTTTTCCGGTCCGGGAGAGACCCAGTACTTC. Combining the CDR3 with reference TRBV7-3 and TRBJ2-5 gives the whole variable domain GAGVSQTPSNKVTEKGKYVELRCDPISGHTALYWYRQSLGQGPEFLIYFQGTGAADDSGLPNDRFFAVRPEGSVSTLKIQRTERGDSAVYLCASSFSGPGETQYFGPGTRLLVL.

The V and J genes are TRBV7-2 and TRBJ1-5, with 7 nucleotides matching TRBD1. Looked up from germline, CDR1 is SGHTA and CDR2 is FQGNSA. The CDR3 runs to 15 residues. V dropped 5 bases and J dropped 9; count of bases not matched to a gene: 13. CDR3 sequence: CASSISRTGQWPQHF. CDR3 bases: TGTGCCAGCAGCATCAGCAGGACAGGCCAATGGCCCCAGCATTTT.

The chain links TRBV12-1 to TRBJ1-1; TRBD1 was called by the table and not checked on the DNA. TRBV12-1 represents a pseudogene. The CDR3 length is 17 residues. Here the CDR3 reads CASSLPWTGKGNTEAFF. The CDR3 bases are TGTGCCAGCAGCCTCCCCTGGACAGGGAAGGGAAACACTGAAGCTTTCTTT.

The chain uses TRBV4-2 and TRBJ2-1; 10 nucleotides match TRBD2. V shed 6 bases and J 6 bases; nucleotides not matched to a gene: 8. Germline V gene sequence: CDR1 LGHNA, CDR2 YNFKEQ. The CDR3 consists of 15 residues. The CDR3 sequence: CASSISGGPGNEQFF. The CDR3 DNA sequence: TGTGCCAGCAGTATTAGCGGGGGGCCGGGCAATGAGCAGTTCTTC.

The chain is built from TRBV29-1 and TRBJ1-2; 8 bases are shared with TRBD1. From germline, CDR1 is SQVTM and CDR2 ANQGSEA. V shed 4 bases and J 1 base; nucleotides not matched to a gene: 5. The length of the CDR3 is 14 residues. The CDR3 here is CSVVRTGRNYGYTF. In nucleotides, the CDR3 is TGCAGCGTTGTCCGGACAGGGCGTAACTATGGCTACACCTTC.

CDR3 coding DNA: TGCAGCGTTCGTATGACAGTCGTTTCACCCCTCCACTTT. It specifies CSVRMTVVSPLHF. The rearrangement uses TRBV29-1 and TRBJ1-6; TRBD1 is a possible D gene (5 bases). The ends were cut back, 5 bases at V and 9 bases at J, with 14 bases in the middle. The CDR3 is 13 amino acids. Germline-derived CDR1 and CDR2 are SQVTM and ANQGSEA.

This rearrangement joins TRBV12-3 or TRBV12-4 to TRBJ1-1; the D is unclear. The length of the CDR3 is 13 residues. With 3 bases removed from V and 6 bases from J, the gap between germline ends came to 11 bases. CDR3 bases: TGTGCCAGCAGTTTGTGGGGAGAGGCTGAAGCTTTCTTT. Its protein is CASSLWGEAEAFF.

As for this clone: Other DNA sequences in the same sample also yield this CDR3. The chain couples TRBV6-2 or TRBV6-3 to TRBJ1-1; D gene unclear. The germline gives CDR1 MNHEY, CDR2 SVGEGT. The germline V and J ends were trimmed by 2 bases and 0 bases, with 7 bases remaining between them. This CDR3 contains 14 residues. The CDR3 spells CASSYRSMNTEAFF. The DNA of the CDR3 is TGTGCCAGCAGTTACCGGTCCATGAACACTGAAGCTTTCTTT.

This chain uses TRBV11-2 with TRBJ2-2, with D maybe TRBD2 (6 bases). The CDR3 length is 13 residues. Germline-derived CDR1 and CDR2 are SGHAT and FQNNGV. Trimming cost V 5 bases and J 6 bases, with 10 bases left between them. The DNA of the CDR3 is TGTGCCAGCAGCGCCGGGGAGGCCGGGGAGCTGTTTTTT. It encodes CASSAGEAGELFF.

J is TRBJ1-4 and V is TRBV5-1; D remains ambiguous. The CDR3 has 12 amino acids. The germline V and J ends were trimmed by 8 bases and 8 bases, with 13 bases remaining between them. Germline V gene data show CDR1 as SGHRS and CDR2 as YFSETQ. The CDR3 nucleotides are TGCGCCAGTAGAGATAACGAGGAAAAACTGTTTTTT. This gives the protein CASRDNEEKLFF.

V and J are TRBV9 and TRBJ2-3, with 15 bases lining up with TRBD2. CDR1 and CDR2 (germline): SGDLS, YYNGEE. V lost 0 bases and J lost 2; bases outside the gene matches: 1. CDR3 length: 17 amino acids. Here the CDR3 reads CASSVGTSGGATDTQYF. In DNA, the CDR3 is TGTGCCAGCAGCGTAGGGACTAGCGGGGGGGCCACAGATACGCAGTATTTT.

In its sample, this clone was seen once. J is TRBJ2-1 and V is TRBV10-3; 7 bases agree with TRBD1. Germline V CDR1 and CDR2: ENHRY, SYGVKD. Germline trimming cut 6 bases from V and 4 bases from J; bases unmatched to any gene: 6. The CDR3 covers 14 residues. The CDR3 DNA is TGTGCCATCAGGGCCGGGACAGCTTACAATGAGCAGTTCTTC. This codes for CAIRAGTAYNEQFF.

The chain has TRBV4-1 and TRBJ1-2; the match to TRBD1 covers 7 bases. Germline V gives CDR1 MGHRA, CDR2 YSYEKL. The CDR3 totals 16 residues. The V segment lost 3 bases and the J segment 8 bases; nucleotides outside the gene matches: 15. This CDR3 reads CASSHPTKDRPRGYTF. CDR3 nucleotides: TGCGCCAGCAGCCACCCAACGAAGGACAGGCCGCGGGGCTACACCTTC.

This clone was seen only once. The rearrangement joins TRBV30 to TRBJ1-2, with a weak D call TRBD1 (5 bases). The V gene's germline CDR1 is GTSNPN and CDR2 SVGIG (reference sequence). The CDR3 covers 13 residues. With 3 bases removed from V and 4 bases from J, the gap between germline ends came to 12 bases. CDR3: CAWSLARVYGYTF. For the CDR3, the DNA is TGTGCCTGGAGCCTGGCCAGGGTCTATGGCTACACCTTC.

J is TRBJ2-7 and V is TRBV21-1; the table names TRBD1, a call not compared with the DNA. TRBV21-1 corresponds to a pseudogene. The CDR3 is 14 amino acids. CDR3 DNA: TGTGCCAGCAGCAAGGACACAAAGCCGTACGAGCAGTACTTC. As protein: CASSKDTKPYEQYF.

This sequence joins TRBV6-1 and TRBJ1-2; no clear D. V shed 2 bases and J shed 4 bases, with 11 bases lying between them. This CDR3 spans 14 amino acids. Germline values: CDR1 MNHNS, CDR2 SASEGT. This chain's CDR3 is CASSELGLGYGYTF. CDR3 in DNA: TGTGCCAGCAGTGAATTAGGACTTGGCTATGGCTACACCTTC.

The chain recombines TRBV18 with TRBJ1-1; 9 bases are a match to TRBD1. The CDR3 is made up of 15 amino acids. V was pared by 3 bases and J by 2 bases, with 4 bases of the junction left unmatched. Germline assignment: CDR1 KGHSH and CDR2 LQKENI. The CDR3 nucleotides read TGTGCCAGCTCACCGGGACAGGGTCGTAACACTGAAGCTTTCTTT. Residues: CASSPGQGRNTEAFF.

This sequence joins TRBV6-1 and TRBJ1-2; no reliable D call. CDR3 size: 12 residues. Looked up from germline, CDR1 is MNHNS and CDR2 is SASEGT. Trimming shortened V by 0 bases and J by 8 bases, and 7 bases separated the two germline ends. CDR3 amino acids: CASSEAGEGYTF. The CDR3 nucleotides are TGTGCCAGCAGTGAAGCGGGCGAAGGCTACACCTTC.

V and J are TRBV3-1 (or the pseudogene TRBV3-2) and TRBJ1-5; possible D gene TRBD1, 6 bases. V lost 0 bases, J lost 9 bases, and 21 bases lay in between. This CDR3 spans 17 amino acids. CDR1 and CDR2 from the germline V gene are LGHDT and YNNKEL (reference sequence). The CDR3: CASSQEYRDKVPWPQHF. For the CDR3, the DNA is TGTGCCAGCAGCCAAGAATACCGGGACAAGGTTCCTTGGCCCCAGCATTTT.

The gene calls are TRBV7-3 and TRBJ2-5; the D gene is possibly TRBD1 (5 bases). Deletions cut 0 bases from V and 3 bases from J, with 5 bases between. CDR1 SGHTA and CDR2 FQGTGA come from the germline V gene. The CDR3 extends over 13 amino acids. The chain's CDR3 is CASSLTGEETQYF. In DNA form, the CDR3 reads TGTGCCAGCAGCTTAACAGGGGAAGAGACCCAGTACTTC. Full variable domain (missing parts from reference TRBV7-3 and TRBJ2-5): GAGVSQTPSNKVTEKGKYVELRCDPISGHTALYWYRQSLGQGPEFLIYFQGTGAADDSGLPNDRFFAVRPEGSVSTLKIQRTERGDSAVYLCASSLTGEETQYFGPGTRLLVL.